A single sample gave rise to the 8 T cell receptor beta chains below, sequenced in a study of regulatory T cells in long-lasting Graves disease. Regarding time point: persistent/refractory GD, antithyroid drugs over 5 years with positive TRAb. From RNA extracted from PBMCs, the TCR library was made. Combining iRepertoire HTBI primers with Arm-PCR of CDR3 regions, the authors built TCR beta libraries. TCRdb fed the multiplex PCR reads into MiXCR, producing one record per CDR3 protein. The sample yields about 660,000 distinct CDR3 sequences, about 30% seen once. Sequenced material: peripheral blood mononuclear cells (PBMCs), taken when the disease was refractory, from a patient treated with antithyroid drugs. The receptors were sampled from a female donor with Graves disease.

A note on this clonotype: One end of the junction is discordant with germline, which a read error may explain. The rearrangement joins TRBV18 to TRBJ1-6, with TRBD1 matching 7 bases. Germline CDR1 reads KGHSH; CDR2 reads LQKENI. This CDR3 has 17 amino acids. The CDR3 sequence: CASSPFLPGGVNSPPHF. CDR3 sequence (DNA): TGTGCCAGCTCACCATTCTTGCCAGGGGGTGTGAATTCACCCCCCCACTTT.

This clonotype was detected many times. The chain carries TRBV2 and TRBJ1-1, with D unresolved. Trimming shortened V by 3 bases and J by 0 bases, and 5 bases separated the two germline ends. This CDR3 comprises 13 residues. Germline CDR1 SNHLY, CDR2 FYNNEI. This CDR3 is CASSDNLNTEAFF. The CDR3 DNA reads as TGTGCCAGCAGTGACAACTTGAACACTGAAGCTTTCTTT. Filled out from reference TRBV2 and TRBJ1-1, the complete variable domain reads EPEVTQTPSHQVTQMGQEVILRCVPISNHLYFYWYRQILGQKVEFLVSFYNNEISEKSEIFDDQFSVERPDGSNFTLKIRSTKLEDSAMYFCASSDNLNTEAFFGQGTRLTVV.

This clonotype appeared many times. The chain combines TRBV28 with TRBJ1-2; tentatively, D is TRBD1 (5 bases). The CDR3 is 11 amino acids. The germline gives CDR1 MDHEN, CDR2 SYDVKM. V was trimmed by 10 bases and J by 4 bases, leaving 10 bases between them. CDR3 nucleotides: TGTGCCACAGGACACCCCTATGGCTACACCTTC. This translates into CATGHPYGYTF.

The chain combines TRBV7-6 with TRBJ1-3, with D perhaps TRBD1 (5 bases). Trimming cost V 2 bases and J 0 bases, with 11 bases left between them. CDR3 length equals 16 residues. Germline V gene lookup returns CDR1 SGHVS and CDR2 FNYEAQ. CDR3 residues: CASSLREGSSGNTIYF. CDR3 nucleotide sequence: TGTGCCAGCAGCTTACGGGAGGGGAGCTCTGGAAACACCATATATTTT.

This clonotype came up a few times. Here the CDR3 DNA reads TGCAGCGCCGTCGGACAGTTGGGAAACACCATATATTTT. This gives the protein CSAVGQLGNTIYF. The chain carries TRBV29-1 and TRBJ1-3; tentative D call: TRBD1 (6 bases). Germline loops: CDR1 SQVTM, CDR2 ANQGSEA. Trimming left V 7 bases short and J 4 bases short, with 14 bases between. This CDR3 spans 13 amino acids.

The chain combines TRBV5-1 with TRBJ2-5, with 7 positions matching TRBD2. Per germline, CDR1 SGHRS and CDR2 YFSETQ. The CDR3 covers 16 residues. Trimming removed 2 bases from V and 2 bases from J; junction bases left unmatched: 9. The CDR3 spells CASSFGSSGLQETQYF. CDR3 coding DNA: TGCGCCAGCAGCTTTGGGTCTAGCGGACTGCAAGAGACCCAGTACTTC. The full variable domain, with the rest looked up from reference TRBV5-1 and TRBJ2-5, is KAGVTQTPRYLIKTRGQQVTLSCSPISGHRSVSWYQQTPGQGLQFLFEYFSETQRNKGNFPGRFSGRQFSNSRSEMNVSTLELGDSALYLCASSFGSSGLQETQYFGPGTRLLVL.

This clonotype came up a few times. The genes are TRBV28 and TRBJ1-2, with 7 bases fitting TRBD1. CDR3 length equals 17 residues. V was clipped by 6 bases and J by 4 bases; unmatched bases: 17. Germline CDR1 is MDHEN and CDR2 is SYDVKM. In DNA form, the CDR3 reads TGTGCCAGCAGACTAATAAATCGAGAACAGGGGAGCTATGGCTACACCTTC. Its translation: CASRLINREQGSYGYTF.

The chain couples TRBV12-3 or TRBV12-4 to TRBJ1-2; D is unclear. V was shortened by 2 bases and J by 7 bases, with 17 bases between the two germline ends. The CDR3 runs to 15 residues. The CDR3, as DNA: TGTGCCAGCAGTTTATTGGACCGTAGAAGCTTTGGCTACACCTTC. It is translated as CASSLLDRRSFGYTF.